Listed below are T cell receptor beta chains from one sample, sequenced in a study of blood T cell dynamics during melanoma immunotherapy. Assay: immunoSEQ multiplex PCR; the TCRdb copy retains only in-frame clones and omits some. Of some 8,200 clones in the sample, approximately 90% were seen once. Sequencing was performed on blood, taken from a patient treated with checkpoint blockade. The receptors stem from a human donor with melanoma. The CDR3 runs from the conserved cysteine through the conserved F or W. The D gene is left open where the match is weak. A clone size is listed for some rows: how often the clone was seen (once, few, many), or a class if it is expanded.

j_call v_call d_call cdr3_length clone_size cdr3_nt cdr3_aa
TRBJ1-5 TRBV6-1 . 15 . TGTGCCAGCAAATTTGGGTCATATAGCAATCAGCCCCAGCATTTT CASKFGSYSNQPQHF
TRBJ1-3 TRBV11-2 TRBD1 15 . TGTGCCAGCAGCTTATTAAGGGGGCTGAGGGACACCATATATTTT CASSLLRGLRDTIYF
TRBJ1-2 TRBV27 TRBD1 16 . TGTGCCAGCAGTTCTAGGGGACAGGGCGCGGCCTATGGCTACACCTTC CASSSRGQGAAYGYTF
TRBJ2-7 TRBV18 . 12 . TGTGCCAGCTCACAACAGGGAAGCGAGCAGTACTTC CASSQQGSEQYF
TRBJ1-1 TRBV7-6 . 14 . TGTGCCAGCACCCCGCCCATCACGAACACTGAAGCTTTCTTT CASTPPITNTEAFF
TRBJ2-7 TRBV11-3 TRBD1 11 . TGTGGCAACAGGGGATCGGGCGAGCAGTACTTC CGNRGSGEQYF
TRBJ1-4 TRBV5-4 . 15 once TGTGCCAGCAGCTTGGGGCTGGGGCAGGGTGAAAAACTGTTTTTT CASSLGLGQGEKLFF
TRBJ2-7 TRBV4-1 . 16 once TGCGCCAGCAGCCAAGAAGGCGACCGACCGTGGAGCGGGTTACTCTTC CASSQEGDRPWSGLLF
TRBJ1-1 TRBV18 . 12 once TGTGCCAGGAGGGGCCAAGACACTGAAGCTTTCTTT CARRGQDTEAFF
TRBJ2-7 TRBV18 TRBD1 15 . TGTGCCAGCTCACTCACCGGGACAGGGGGTGGTGAGCAGTACTTC CASSLTGTGGGEQYF
TRBJ2-1 TRBV27 TRBD2 17 . TGTGCCAGCAGTTTCCCCCCGGGGGGAATATCCTACAATGAGCAGTTCTTC CASSFPPGGISYNEQFF
TRBJ1-3 TRBV4-3 . 17 . TGCGCCAGCAGCCAAGAGGTGCGCGGTGGGGCTGGAAACACCATATATTTT CASSQEVRGGAGNTIYF
TRBJ1-2 TRBV18 . 14 . TGTGCCAGCTCTCGGGGGGGTGAAGGCTATGGCTACACCTTC CASSRGGEGYGYTF
TRBJ1-1 TRBV7-9 . 13 . TGTGCCAGCAGCCGTCCACAGGGAACTGAAGCTTTCTTT CASSRPQGTEAFF
TRBJ1-3 TRBV19 TRBD1 14 . TGTGCCAGTAATACAGGGGGCTCTGGAAACACCATATATTTT CASNTGGSGNTIYF
TRBJ1-2 TRBV21-1 . 12 . TGTGCCAGCAGGGACCCCCAAGGAGGCTACACCTTC CASRDPQGGYTF
TRBJ1-1 TRBV2 . 10 . TGTGCCAGCAACACAGCTGAAGCTTTCTTT CASNTAEAFF
TRBJ1-6 TRBV10-3 TRBD1 16 . TGTGCCATCAGGGATAGAACAGGGGGCGAGGGTTCACCCCTCCACTTT CAIRDRTGGEGSPLHF
TRBJ2-7 TRBV7-9 . 11 . TGTGCCAGCAGCTTAGTATCCGAGCAGTACTTC CASSLVSEQYF
TRBJ2-7 TRBV30 TRBD1 15 . TGTGCCTGGACCTACGGAGGACAGGCGGACCACGAGCAGTACTTC CAWTYGGQADHEQYF
TRBJ2-1 TRBV7-3 . 16 . TGTGCCAGCAGCGTGTACGGAGCGATGGGGGTGAATGAGCAGTTCTTC CASSVYGAMGVNEQFF
TRBJ1-5 TRBV27 . 18 . TGTGCCAGCAGTACGAGGGGCCCAAGGGGATATAGCAATCAGCCCCAGCATTTT CASSTRGPRGYSNQPQHF
TRBJ1-6 TRBV7-8 TRBD1 15 . TGTGCCAGCAGCCGGACAGGGGTCGATCATTCACCCCTCCACTTT CASSRTGVDHSPLHF
TRBJ2-7 TRBV19 TRBD2 17 . TGTGCCAGTAGTCCTCGACTAGCGGGAGAACGTTTCTACGAGCAGTACTTC CASSPRLAGERFYEQYF
TRBJ2-7 TRBV30 TRBD2 15 . TGTGCCTGGAGTGTACCCGCGGGGGGGAGGTACGAGCAGTACTTC CAWSVPAGGRYEQYF
TRBJ2-1 TRBV6-1 TRBD2 15 . TGTGCCAGCAGTGAAATGGGACTAGCCTACAATGAGCAGTTCTTC CASSEMGLAYNEQFF
TRBJ1-2 TRBV7-9 TRBD1 17 . TGTGCCAGCAGCTTAGGAGGTCGGGGACAGATAAACTATGGCTACACCTTC CASSLGGRGQINYGYTF